This T cell receptor (beta chain) was documented in a study of cytomegalovirus exposure and HLA in healthy donors. For the study at large: In a later analysis, it was reported that the 120 validation repertoires had been produced on the same platform as the roughly 700 repertoires belonging to the first cohort.

Germline V gene sequence: CDR1 MGHDK, CDR2 SYGVNS. This CDR3 is 13 amino acids long. Trimming left V 5 bases short and J 0 bases short, with 5 bases between. Study outcomes and limitations: Within the approximately 130 validation repertoires, first-cohort TCR clusters tended to co-occur, according to a later analysis. The study recorded fewer than 200 TCR beta chains that were cytomegalovirus-associated.

Regarding this clone: No antigen is known for it.

The donors were in the roughly 130-subject validation cohort; that cohort was separate from the approximately 700-subject first cohort. The repertoire was sequenced with immunoSEQ multiplex PCR; TCRdb's copy has only in-frame clones and lacks some. The table lists about 140,000 clones, about 91% of them singletons. This receptor was taken from a man younger than 35 in good health and CMV-seropositive. The chain recombines TRBV25-1 with TRBJ1-3; D gene unclear. The sequenced sample was PBMCs. Here the CDR3 reads CASSLSSGNTIYF. The DNA of the CDR3 is TGTGCCAGCAGTCTCAGCTCTGGAAACACCATATATTTT.